These 5 T cell receptor beta chains originate from one sample sequenced in a study of T cells in women clearing cervical HPV infection. The protocol was immunoSEQ multiplex PCR, while the TCRdb copy is restricted to in-frame clones and leaves out a portion. In all, the sample yields roughly 23,000 clones. The specimen was blood buffy coat. These receptors were obtained from a woman aged 18 to 75 with a cervical HPV16 infection that either progressed to CIN3+ or cleared (not recorded which).

A remark on this clone: The observed sequence ends 3 residues before the CDR3 terminus, with the missing tail filled in from the germline J gene. This chain joins TRBV7-8 and TRBJ2-3; 8 bases align to TRBD2. The junction had 3 bases not matched to a gene; V was cut back by 4 bases and J by 0 bases. The V gene's germline CDR1 is SGHVS and CDR2 FQNEAQ. CDR3 length: 15 amino acids. The sequenced part of the CDR3 DNA is TGTGCCAGCAGCTACATAGCGGGGAGCACAGATACG. Protein product: CASSYIAGSTDT. The entire CDR3 protein is CASSYIAGSTDTQYF.

With respect to this clone: The sequence runs out 3 residues before the end of the CDR3; the remainder is reconstructed from the germline J gene. The chain is built from TRBV11-2 and TRBJ2-7; D may be TRBD2 (6 bases). Deletions cut 5 bases from V and 1 base from J, with 12 bases between. The V gene's germline CDR1 is SGHAT and CDR2 FQNNGV. This CDR3 region has 14 residues. Incomplete CDR3 DNA: TGTGCCAGCAGCACCCCCCGGGGGTCCTACGAG. This gives the protein CASSTPRGSYE. The entire CDR3 protein is CASSTPRGSYEQYF. The full variable domain, with the rest looked up from reference TRBV11-2 and TRBJ2-7, is EAGVAQSPRYKIIEKRQSVAFWCNPISGHATLYWYQQILGQGPKLLIQFQNNGVVDDSQLPKDRFSAERLKGVDSTLKIQPAKLEDSAVYLCASSTPRGSYEQYFGPGTRLTVT.

On this clone: Read coverage stops 3 residues before the CDR3 terminus; the germline J gene supplies the remainder. This chain connects TRBV7-3 to TRBJ1-1; D gene uncertain. Germline V gives CDR1 SGHTA, CDR2 FQGTGA. The CDR3 sequence is 13 residues long. The CDR3 bases that were read are TGTGCCAGCAGCTCCTCAGGTGGAAATGAG. Its protein product is CASSSSGGNE. The CDR3 as a whole reads CASSSSGGNEAFF.

A word on this clone: The junction shows a germline mismatch at one end, possibly a read error. CDR3 DNA, as far as it was read: TGTGCTAGCAGCTTGGGATCAGGGGCCCCC. Translating gives CASSLGSGAP. The whole CDR3 protein reads CASSLGSGAPQHF. The J gene is TRBJ1-5, the V gene TRBV7-7; tentative D call: TRBD1 (6 bases). From the germline J gene comes the end of the CDR3, since the read stops 3 residues before it. The germline CDR1 and CDR2 sequences are SSHAT and FNYEAQ (reference sequence). The CDR3 runs to 13 residues. The variable domain in full, with the rest retrieved from reference TRBV7-7 and TRBJ1-5, is GAGVSQSPRYKVTKRGQDVTLRCDPISSHATLYWYQQALGQGPEFLTYFNYEAQPDKSGLPSDRFSAERPEGSISTLTIQRTEQRDSAMYRCASSLGSGAPQHFGDGTRLSIL.

In regard to this clone: The CDR3 is cut off 3 residues early in the read; its end comes from the germline J gene. V gene TRBV7-8 combines with J gene TRBJ2-1, with unresolved D. V lost 5 bases, J lost 7 bases, and 9 bases lay in between. Germline CDR1 SGHVS, CDR2 FQNEAQ. The CDR3 extends over 12 amino acids. CDR3 loop: CASSPQLNEQFF. Partial CDR3 DNA: TGTGCCAGCAGCCCGCAGTTGAATGAG.